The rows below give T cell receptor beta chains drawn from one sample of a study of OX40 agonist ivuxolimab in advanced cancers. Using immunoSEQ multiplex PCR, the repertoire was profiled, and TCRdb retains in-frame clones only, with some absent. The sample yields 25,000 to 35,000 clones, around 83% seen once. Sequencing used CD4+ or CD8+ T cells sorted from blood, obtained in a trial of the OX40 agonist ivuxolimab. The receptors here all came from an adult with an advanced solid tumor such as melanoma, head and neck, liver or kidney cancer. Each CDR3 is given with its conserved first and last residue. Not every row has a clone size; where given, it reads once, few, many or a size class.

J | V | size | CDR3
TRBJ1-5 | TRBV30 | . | CAWSSDSNQPQHF
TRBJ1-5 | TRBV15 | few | CATSRDLDINQPQHF
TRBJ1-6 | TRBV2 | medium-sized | CASQGQGASWDSPLHF
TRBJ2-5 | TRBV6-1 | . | CASQNGGSETQYF
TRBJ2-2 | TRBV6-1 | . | CATQRERFSGELFF
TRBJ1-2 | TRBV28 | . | CASRSPGALITGYTF
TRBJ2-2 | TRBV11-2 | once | CASEAWGAYGELFF
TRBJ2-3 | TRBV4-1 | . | CASSPVLGLSTDTQYF
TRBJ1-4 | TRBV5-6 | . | CASSFGQGTNEKLFF
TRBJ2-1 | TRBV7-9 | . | CASSPTGTAYNAQFF
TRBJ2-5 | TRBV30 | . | CAWSVWGALETQYF
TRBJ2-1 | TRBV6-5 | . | CASSYSTWRAQFF
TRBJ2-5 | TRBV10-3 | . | CAISDGETQYF
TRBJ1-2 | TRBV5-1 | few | CASSFDPRRNYGYTF
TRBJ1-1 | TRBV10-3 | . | CAIRDSSEAFF
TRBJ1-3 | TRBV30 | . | CAKGGPGNTIYF
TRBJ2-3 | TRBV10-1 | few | CASSDGQGITDTQYF
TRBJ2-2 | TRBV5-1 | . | CASRSSDTGELFF
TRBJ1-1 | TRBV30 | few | CAWSVLRIEAFF
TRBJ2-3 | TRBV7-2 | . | CASSPGLAGDPIAF
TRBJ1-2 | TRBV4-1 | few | CASSRRDIEKSDGYTF
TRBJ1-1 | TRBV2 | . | CASSEGRISMNTEAFF
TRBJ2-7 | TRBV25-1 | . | CASSDSLGYEQYF
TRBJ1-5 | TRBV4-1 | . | CASSQQQGGGHQPQHF
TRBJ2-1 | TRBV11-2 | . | CASSQGLPYNEQFF
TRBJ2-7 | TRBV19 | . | CASSIEGGTNNEQYF
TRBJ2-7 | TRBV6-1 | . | CASSEVSSVEQYF
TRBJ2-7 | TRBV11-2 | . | CASSFNILSYEQYF
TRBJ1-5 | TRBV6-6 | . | CASSYSPQPQHF
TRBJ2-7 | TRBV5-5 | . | CASSPDLFYEQYF
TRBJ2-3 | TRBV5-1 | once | CASSLGSSGDTDTQYF
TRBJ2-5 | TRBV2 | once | CASSEAQVRETQYF
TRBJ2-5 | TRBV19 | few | CASSRLAGYQETQYF
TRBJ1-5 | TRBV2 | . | CASGQAISNQPQHF
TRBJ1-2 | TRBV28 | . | CASSKIDTANYGYTF
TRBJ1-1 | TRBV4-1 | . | CASSQDRGISEAFF
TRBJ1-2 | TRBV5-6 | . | CASSLAGVSGYTF
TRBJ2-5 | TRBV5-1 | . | CASSLAWDRGVETQYF
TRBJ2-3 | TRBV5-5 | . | CASNRDTDTQYF
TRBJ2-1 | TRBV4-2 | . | CASSSRGANEQFF
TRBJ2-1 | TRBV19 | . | CASKSQGQGSNEQFF
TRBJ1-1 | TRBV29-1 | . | CSVEEGTGTEAFF
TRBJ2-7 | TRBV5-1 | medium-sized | CASSGTGNYEQYF
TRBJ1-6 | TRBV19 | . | CASSIVGGSPLHF
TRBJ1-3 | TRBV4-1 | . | CASSPQTGGSGNTIYF
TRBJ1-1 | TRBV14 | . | CASSQAPGRRLMNTEAFF
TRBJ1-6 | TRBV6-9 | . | CASTRGLLKALHF
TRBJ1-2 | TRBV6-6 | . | CASSGQGNYGYTF